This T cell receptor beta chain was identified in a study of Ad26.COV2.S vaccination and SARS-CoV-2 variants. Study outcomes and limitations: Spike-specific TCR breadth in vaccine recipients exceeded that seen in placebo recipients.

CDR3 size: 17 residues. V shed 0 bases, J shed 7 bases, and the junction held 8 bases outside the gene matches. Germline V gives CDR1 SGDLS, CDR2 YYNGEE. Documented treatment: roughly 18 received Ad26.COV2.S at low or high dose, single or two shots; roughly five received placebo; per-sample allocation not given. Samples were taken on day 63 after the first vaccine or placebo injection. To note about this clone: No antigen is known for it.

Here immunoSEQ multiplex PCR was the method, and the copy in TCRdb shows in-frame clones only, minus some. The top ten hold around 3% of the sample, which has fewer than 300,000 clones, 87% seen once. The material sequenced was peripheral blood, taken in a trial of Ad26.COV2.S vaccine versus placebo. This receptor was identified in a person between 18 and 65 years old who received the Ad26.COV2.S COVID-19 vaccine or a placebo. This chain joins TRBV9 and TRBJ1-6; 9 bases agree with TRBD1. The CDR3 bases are TGTGCCAGCAGCGTAGGATCGGGGGACAGGGAAAATTCACCCCTCCACTTT. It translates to CASSVGSGDRENSPLHF.